The 29 T cell receptor beta chains presented below share a single source sample, sequenced in a study of response to subunit inactivated influenza vaccine (dated 2018 in TCRdb). Receptor amplification or capture employed RT-PCR. Data came from an Illumina HiSeq 2500. TCRdb trimmed the raw reads at Q25, called clones with MiXCR and kept productive beta chains. CDR3 protein sequences are deduplicated, and each keeps its most common genes and DNA. The sample table lists about 520,000 distinct CDR3 sequences, 25% of them with a count of one. The top ten hold 1.5% to 2% of the sample. The sample was CD4+ T cells sorted from PBMCs, taken approximately 5 days after vaccination. These receptors all stem from a man aged 50-60 years who received an inactivated influenza vaccine. Donor details come from another sample of the same person, matched by shared clones.

This clonotype was seen only a few times. J is TRBJ1-1 and V is TRBV29-1; TRBD1 is a possible D gene (5 bases). Germline V lookup: CDR1 SQVTM, CDR2 ANQGSEA. Between the trimmed V and J ends, which lost 0 bases and 5 bases, there was a span of 25 bases. This CDR3 has 18 residues. This CDR3 reads CSVEEPRGFRAGRTEAFF. CDR3 nucleotide sequence: TGCAGCGTTGAAGAGCCTCGGGGGTTCCGGGCAGGGAGGACTGAAGCTTTCTTT.

This rearrangement joins TRBV5-1 to TRBJ2-3; TRBD1 is a possible D gene (5 bases). V was cut by 6 bases and J by 6 bases, with 14 bases left in between. CDR1 and CDR2 from the germline V gene are SGHRS and YFSETQ. The CDR3 totals 13 residues. In DNA form, the CDR3 reads TGCGCCAGCAACACGGAAGGGGCGGATACGCAGTATTTT. Translating it yields CASNTEGADTQYF.

The table lists this clonotype with a few counts. The chain is built from TRBV5-1 and TRBJ2-3, with 11 bases aligning to TRBD1. CDR1 is SGHRS and CDR2 is YFSETQ in the germline V gene. The V segment lost 3 bases and the J segment 4 bases; nucleotides outside the gene matches: 4. The CDR3 contains 15 residues. CDR3 DNA: TGCGCCAGCAGCTATTTGGGACAGGGGGCAGATACGCAGTATTTT. The encoded protein is CASSYLGQGADTQYF.

A word on this clonotype: Possible read error: a much larger clone is one base away. The rearrangement joins TRBV6-1 to TRBJ2-7, with TRBD1 matching over 7 bases. J was trimmed by 5 bases and V by 8 bases; bases with no gene match: 9. CDR1 is MNHNS and CDR2 is SASEGT in the germline V gene. The CDR3 runs 13 residues. CDR3 protein: CASGQTGSDEQYF. In nucleotides, the CDR3 is TGTGCCAGCGGTCAGACAGGGTCTGACGAGCAGTACTTC.

This clonotype was recorded a few times. The chain combines TRBV29-1 with TRBJ2-2, with 9 bases that match TRBD1. This CDR3 has 15 residues. The ends lost 7 bases at V and 1 base at J; junction bases unmatched: 7. Germline loops: CDR1 SQVTM, CDR2 ANQGSEA. The CDR3 bases are TGCAGCGCCAAAGCGGGACAGGGGAACACCGGGGAGCTGTTTTTT. As protein: CSAKAGQGNTGELFF.

This chain connects TRBV15 to TRBJ2-3; 12 bases fit TRBD1. The CDR3 length is 16 residues. V shed 2 bases, J shed 4 bases, and the junction held 4 bases outside the gene matches. Germline lookup yields CDR1 LNHNV and CDR2 YYDKDF (reference sequence). The CDR3 protein is CATSRRDRGRADTQYF. The CDR3 coding sequence is TGTGCCACCAGCAGACGGGACAGGGGGCGTGCAGATACGCAGTATTTT.

This clonotype was counted between two and nine times. The gene calls are TRBV6-5 and TRBJ1-5; TRBD1 might be the D (5 bases). This CDR3 comprises 16 residues. The germline V gene has CDR1 MNHEY and CDR2 SVGAGI. V lost 2 bases and J 0 bases, leaving 11 bases between the germline ends. In nucleotides, the CDR3 is TGTGCCAGCAGTTACCGGGGACCCTATAGCAATCAGCCCCAGCATTTT. Translation gives CASSYRGPYSNQPQHF.

The chain employs TRBV5-4 and TRBJ2-7; TRBD2 aligns across 10 bases. The germline CDR1 and CDR2 sequences are SGHNT and YYREEE (reference sequence). The CDR3 totals 15 residues. J gave up 0 bases and V 4 bases, and 4 bases lay outside the gene matches. The CDR3 nucleotides are TGTGCCAGCAGCAGTAGCGGGGGGTCCTCCTACGAGCAGTACTTC. Protein product: CASSSSGGSSYEQYF.

This clonotype has more than one count but fewer than ten. The gene calls are TRBV7-2 and TRBJ2-7, with TRBD2 matching 12 bases. The CDR3 extends over 17 amino acids. Germline-derived CDR1 and CDR2 are SGHTA and FQGNSA. The V and J ends lost 5 bases and 4 bases, in that order; junction bases with no gene match: 12. The CDR3 bases are TGTGCCAGCAGCCCCTCCCTGACTAGCGGGAGTAGGTACGAGCAGTACTTC. It encodes CASSPSLTSGSRYEQYF.

The chain links TRBV5-1 to TRBJ2-1; 9 bases line up with TRBD2. Germline loops: CDR1 SGHRS, CDR2 YFSETQ. The CDR3 is 16 residues long. The trim removed 3 bases at V and 6 bases at J, leaving 10 bases unmatched. In DNA, the CDR3 is TGCGCCAGCAGCTGGGGGTGGCTAGCGGGATCCAATGAGCAGTTCTTC. Its translation: CASSWGWLAGSNEQFF.

This clonotype was observed a few times. The chain is built from TRBV20-1 and TRBJ2-1; a possible D gene is TRBD2 (6 bases). Germline loops: CDR1 DFQATT, CDR2 SNEGSKA (reference sequence). The CDR3 runs 13 residues. Trimming took off 5 bases at V and 5 bases at J, with 13 bases between the two ends. The CDR3 region has the DNA TGCAGTGCTCACTTACTAGCCGACAATGAGCAGTTCTTC. Its translation is CSAHLLADNEQFF.

Notes on this clonotype: The junction shows a germline mismatch at one end, possibly a read error. The J gene is TRBJ2-5, the V gene TRBV29-1; 10 bases line up with TRBD1. CDR1 SQVTM and CDR2 ANQGSEA come from the germline V gene. The CDR3 consists of 11 residues. CDR3 protein: CSVRTGGASDF. CDR3 coding DNA: TGCAGCGTCCGGACAGGGGGTGCCTCAGACTTC.

This clonotype has just a few counts. The J gene is TRBJ2-5, the V gene TRBV11-1; either TRBD1 or TRBD2 may supply D (5 bases each). The ends were cut back, 5 bases at V and 2 bases at J, with 12 bases in the middle. Germline-derived CDR1 and CDR2 are SGHAT and FQDESV (reference sequence). This CDR3 is 14 amino acids long. CDR3 DNA sequence: TGTGCCAGCAGCCCGGGGACCAAACAAGAGACCCAGTACTTC. Translated: CASSPGTKQETQYF.

This clonotype has only a few counts. This CDR3 reads CASSFWGGYEQYF. The DNA of the CDR3 is TGTGCCAGCAGTTTCTGGGGGGGGTACGAGCAGTACTTC. The chain recombines TRBV12-3 or TRBV12-4 with TRBJ2-7; the match to TRBD2 covers 7 bases. The CDR3 totals 13 residues. After removal of 3 bases from V and 4 bases from J, the junction contained 3 bases not matched to a gene.

V is TRBV6-2 or TRBV6-3 and J is TRBJ2-3; D might be TRBD2 (5 bases). The V gene's germline CDR1 is MNHEY and CDR2 SVGEGT. The CDR3 sequence is 12 residues long. Trimming shortened V by 7 bases and J by 7 bases, and 12 bases separated the two germline ends. As DNA, the CDR3 is TGTGCCAGCAACGAGGGTTCGCATACGCAGTATTTT. It is translated as CASNEGSHTQYF.

This clonotype was seen only once. The J gene is TRBJ2-1, the V gene TRBV4-2, with 11 bases lining up with TRBD2. Germline CDR1 LGHNA, CDR2 YNFKEQ. The CDR3 spans 20 residues. The V gene end was trimmed by 0 bases and the J gene end by 0 bases; junction bases not matched to a gene: 10. The CDR3 DNA reads as TGTGCCAGCAGCCAAGAGGGTTTAGCGGGAGGGTATAGCTCCTACAATGAGCAGTTCTTC. It is translated as CASSQEGLAGGYSSYNEQFF.

In its sample, this clonotype was seen a few times. This chain uses TRBV5-1 with TRBJ1-2, with 9 bases that match TRBD1. In germline, CDR1 is SGHRS, CDR2 YFSETQ. The length of the CDR3 is 12 residues. V was pared by 5 bases and J by 8 bases, with 4 bases of the junction left unmatched. CDR3 nucleotide sequence: TGCGCCAGCAGTACAGGGGGCGAAGGCTACACCTTC. The encoded protein is CASSTGGEGYTF.

This clonotype was observed a handful of times. V usage is TRBV11-2 and J usage is TRBJ2-7; the D gene is possibly TRBD2 (5 bases). There are 15 residues in the CDR3. The germline CDR1 and CDR2 sequences are SGHAT and FQNNGV. Trimming cost V 0 bases and J 3 bases, with 12 bases left between them. The CDR3 DNA is TGTGCCAGCAGCTTAGATCCCGGGATGGACTACGAGCAGTACTTC. This encodes CASSLDPGMDYEQYF. Combining the CDR3 with reference TRBV11-2 and TRBJ2-7 gives the whole variable domain EAGVAQSPRYKIIEKRQSVAFWCNPISGHATLYWYQQILGQGPKLLIQFQNNGVVDDSQLPKDRFSAERLKGVDSTLKIQPAKLEDSAVYLCASSLDPGMDYEQYFGPGTRLTVT.

This clonotype came up a few times. The CDR3 region has the DNA TGTGCCAGCTCGCGACCGACAGAGAACACTGAAGCTTTCTTT. Translated: CASSRPTENTEAFF. This sequence joins TRBV18 and TRBJ1-1; possible D gene TRBD1, 5 bases. Trimming removed 6 bases at V and 1 base at J, with 12 bases between. The CDR3 spans 14 residues. Per germline, CDR1 KGHSH and CDR2 LQKENI. Together with reference TRBV18 and TRBJ1-1, the CDR3 gives the full variable domain: NAGVMQNPRHLVRRRGQEARLRCSPMKGHSHVYWYRQLPEEGLKFMVYLQKENIIDESGMPKERFSAEFPKEGPSILRIQQVVRGDSAAYFCASSRPTENTEAFFGQGTRLTVV.

Here the CDR3 reads CASSQTPTAPFF. The CDR3 nucleotides read TGTGCCAGCAGTCAGACCCCAACGGCACCTTTCTTT. The chain has TRBV12-3 or TRBV12-4 and TRBJ1-1; D not resolved. This CDR3 region has 12 residues. V was trimmed by 5 bases and J by 12 bases, leaving 16 bases between them.

This clonotype was seen only a few times. The chain carries TRBV4-2 and TRBJ2-5; D unresolved. The V and J ends lost 4 bases and 5 bases respectively, with 14 bases between them. CDR1 and CDR2 (germline): LGHNA, YNFKEQ. The CDR3 runs to 14 residues. The CDR3 DNA reads as TGTGCCAGCAGCCCCGGACGAAAAGTGGAGACCCAGTACTTC. Its protein product is CASSPGRKVETQYF.

This sequence joins TRBV29-1 and TRBJ2-2; 8 bases are shared with TRBD1. This CDR3 is built from 14 residues. The ends lost 5 bases at V and 6 bases at J; junction bases unmatched: 8. In germline, CDR1 is SQVTM, CDR2 ANQGSEA. This chain's CDR3 is CSVFGPGGPGELFF. The CDR3 coding sequence is TGCAGCGTTTTCGGTCCAGGGGGCCCCGGGGAGCTGTTTTTT.

This clonotype was found a few times. The chain uses TRBV2 and TRBJ1-1; maybe TRBD1 (5 bases). V lost 4 bases and J 4 bases, leaving 19 bases between the germline ends. The CDR3 has 16 residues. CDR1 and CDR2 (germline): SNHLY, FYNNEI. The CDR3 DNA reads as TGTGCCAGCAGTGTAGAGGGGCGGACATCGGGCACTGAAGCTTTCTTT. Its protein product is CASSVEGRTSGTEAFF.

This clonotype was seen only a few times. V gene TRBV12-3 or TRBV12-4 combines with J gene TRBJ2-7, with D unresolved. The CDR3 contains 11 residues. Deletions cut 1 base from V and 7 bases from J, with 5 bases between. CDR3 sequence reads: CASSLVREQYF. The CDR3, as DNA: TGTGCCAGCAGTTTAGTGAGGGAGCAGTACTTC.

This clonotype came up a few times. V usage is TRBV20-1 and J usage is TRBJ2-7; TRBD1 matches 8 bases. Germline V gene data show CDR1 as DFQATT and CDR2 as SNEGSKA (reference sequence). The CDR3 covers 14 residues. The V segment lost 0 bases and the J segment 4 bases; nucleotides outside the gene matches: 5. CDR3 bases: TGCAGTGCTAGAGATATTACAGGGGGTTACGAGCAGTACTTC. Its translation is CSARDITGGYEQYF.

The chain recombines TRBV12-3 or TRBV12-4 with TRBJ2-6, with D tentatively TRBD1 (6 bases). V lost 6 bases and J 1 base, leaving 16 bases between the germline ends. The CDR3 runs to 17 residues. The CDR3 sequence is CASRPPGQRSGANVLTF. DNA for the CDR3: TGTGCCAGCAGGCCCCCGGGACAAAGATCTGGGGCCAACGTCCTGACTTTC.

Notes on this clonotype: A much larger clone is a single base away; this may be a read error. The missing conserved phenylalanine or tryptophan at the end of this CDR3 makes a read error likely. The rearrangement links TRBV20-1 to TRBJ2-1; D is uncertain. V was clipped by 1 base and J by 4 bases, with 5 bases between them. Germline assignment: CDR1 DFQATT and CDR2 SNEGSKA (reference sequence). The CDR3 is 12 residues long. Here the CDR3 reads CSARASYNEQFL. The CDR3, as DNA: TGCAGTGCTAGAGCAAGTTACAATGAGCAGTTCTTA.

This clonotype was detected ten times or more. The chain couples TRBV5-1 to TRBJ2-7; D may be TRBD1 (5 bases). V was trimmed by 4 bases and J by 4 bases, leaving 15 bases between them. The CDR3 is 14 amino acids. The germline gives CDR1 SGHRS, CDR2 YFSETQ. The CDR3 coding sequence is TGCGCCAGCAGCCCCTCGCAGGGTAATTACGAGCAGTACTTC. Translated, it gives CASSPSQGNYEQYF.

In its sample, this clonotype was seen a few times. The chain carries TRBV24-1 and TRBJ2-1, with D possibly being TRBD1 or TRBD2 (5 bases each). The V end was cut by 5 bases, the J end by 0 bases, with 10 bases between. The length of the CDR3 is 15 residues. From germline, CDR1 is KGHDR and CDR2 SFDVKD. In DNA, the CDR3 is TGTGCCACCAGTGCGGGACGGAGCTCCTACAATGAGCAGTTCTTC. Encoded protein: CATSAGRSSYNEQFF.